The next 8 T cell receptor beta chains were all read from a single sample in a study of CD8 T cells in Susac syndrome. After extraction with the RNeasy kit, about 0.5 to 1 ug of the RNA was reverse transcribed using random hexamers. TCRdb reanalysed the immunoSEQ multiplex PCR reads using MiXCR and keeps one entry per CDR3 protein. The table lists roughly 120,000 distinct CDR3 sequences, 85% to 95% of them singletons. Input material: CD8+ T cells from PBMCs. These receptors were obtained from a human donor with multiple sclerosis.

The chain recombines TRBV20-1 with TRBJ2-2; D unclear. Germline V gives CDR1 DFQATT, CDR2 SNEGSKA (reference sequence). V lost 5 bases to trimming and J lost 1 base, with 14 bases between them. CDR3 size: 15 residues. CDR3 coding DNA: TGCAGTGCTTCCCACCCCGACTGGAACACCGGGGAGCTGTTTTTT. It encodes CSASHPDWNTGELFF.

The chain employs TRBV4-1 and TRBJ2-5; possibly TRBD1 for D (5 bases). Germline V CDR1 and CDR2: MGHRA, YSYEKL. V lost 0 bases, J lost 4 bases, and 12 bases lay in between. This CDR3 is 15 amino acids long. In DNA, the CDR3 is TGCGCCAGCAGCCAAGATCCAGGGCCGGGAGAGACCCAGTACTTC. It encodes CASSQDPGPGETQYF.

The chain uses TRBV12-5 and TRBJ1-2; D uncertain. The ends were cut back, 8 bases at V and 1 base at J, with 8 bases in the middle. The CDR3 is 12 amino acids. Germline V gene lookup returns CDR1 LGHNT and CDR2 FRNRAP. The CDR3 DNA is TGTGCTAGTTTTCAGAGTAACTATGGCTACACCTTC. Amino acids: CASFQSNYGYTF.

The CDR3 sequence is CASSPPRGSQHF. CDR3 coding DNA: TGTGCCAGCAGTCCGCCCAGGGGTTCCCAGCATTTT. This sequence joins TRBV27 and TRBJ1-5, with D perhaps matching TRBD1 (6 bases). The germline gives CDR1 MNHEY, CDR2 SMNVEV (reference sequence). V lost 5 bases, J lost 11 bases, and 13 bases lay in between. The CDR3 contains 12 residues.

The chain has TRBV28 and TRBJ1-5, with a tentative D call TRBD1 (5 bases). Trimming shortened V by 6 bases and J by 0 bases, and 15 bases separated the two germline ends. The CDR3 is 16 residues long. Germline assignment: CDR1 MDHEN and CDR2 SYDVKM. The CDR3: CASSGGAPYSNQPQHF. The DNA of the CDR3 is TGTGCCAGCAGCGGAGGGGCCCCCTATAGCAATCAGCCCCAGCATTTT.

The J gene is TRBJ2-7, the V gene TRBV24-1; D call uncertain. Trimming removed 4 bases at V and 2 bases at J, with 8 bases between. The CDR3 totals 13 residues. In germline, CDR1 is KGHDR, CDR2 SFDVKD. CDR3 coding DNA: TGTGCCACCAGTGAGGGGAATGCCTACGAGCAGTACTTC. This translates into CATSEGNAYEQYF.

V and J are TRBV9 and TRBJ2-1, with 9 bases aligning to TRBD2. Germline CDR1 SGDLS, CDR2 YYNGEE. V gave up 4 bases and J gave up 3 bases; unmatched junction bases: 8. CDR3 size: 16 residues. The CDR3 DNA is TGTGCCAGCAGCTCCCGTTTTAGCGGGAGCTACAATGAGCAGTTCTTC. Translation: CASSSRFSGSYNEQFF.

The chain has TRBV5-1 and TRBJ2-3; maybe TRBD1 (5 bases). With 4 bases removed from V and 2 bases from J, the gap between germline ends came to 11 bases. Per the germline V gene, CDR1 is SGHRS and CDR2 is YFSETQ. The CDR3 covers 14 residues. CDR3 residues: CASSPSGPTDTQYF. For the CDR3, the DNA is TGCGCCAGCAGCCCATCAGGGCCCACAGATACGCAGTATTTT.